These 12 T cell receptor beta chains share one sample of origin, sequenced in a study of chemoradiotherapy in HPV16-positive cancers. Here immunoSEQ multiplex PCR was the method, and the copy in TCRdb shows in-frame clones only, minus some. The table has around 29,000 clones, about nine tenths seen once. The sample here was blood, taken from a patient who underwent chemoradiotherapy. The receptors come from a human donor with HPV-associated anogenital cancer.

The V gene is TRBV19, the J gene TRBJ2-7; D perhaps matches TRBD1 (6 bases). From germline, CDR1 is LNHDA and CDR2 SQIVND (reference sequence). The CDR3 has 12 residues. V lost 7 bases and J 7 bases, leaving 14 bases between the germline ends. The CDR3 here is CASKAGAGEQYF. The CDR3 DNA reads TGTGCCAGTAAGGCAGGGGCGGGTGAGCAGTACTTC.

The J gene is TRBJ1-2, the V gene TRBV27; tentative D call: TRBD1 (5 bases). This CDR3 is 14 amino acids long. V was shortened by 4 bases and J by 4 bases, with 13 bases between the two germline ends. Per the germline V gene, CDR1 is MNHEY and CDR2 is SMNVEV (reference sequence). This CDR3 is CASSSLDSSYGYTF. The CDR3 region has the DNA TGTGCCAGCAGTTCGCTCGACAGCTCCTATGGCTACACCTTC.

The rearrangement uses TRBV10-3 and TRBJ1-3; 7 positions agree with TRBD1. Germline loops: CDR1 ENHRY, CDR2 SYGVKD. The CDR3 runs 16 residues. V lost 3 bases and J lost 3; bases outside the gene matches: 8. The CDR3 here is CAISDQTDRDGNTIYF. For the CDR3, the DNA is TGTGCCATCAGTGATCAAACCGACAGGGATGGAAACACCATATATTTT.

J is TRBJ2-2 and V is TRBV2; 11 bases fit TRBD2. V lost 6 bases, J lost 4 bases, and 4 bases stayed unmatched. Germline CDR1 reads SNHLY; CDR2 reads FYNNEI. This CDR3 region has 15 residues. CDR3 sequence reads: CASRSGTSGTGELFF. As DNA, the CDR3 is TGTGCCAGCAGATCCGGGACTAGCGGCACCGGGGAGCTGTTTTTT.

The chain uses TRBV2 and TRBJ2-2; 9 bases match TRBD2. The CDR3 length is 17 residues. V shed 7 bases, J shed 4 bases, and the junction held 13 bases outside the gene matches. Germline values: CDR1 SNHLY, CDR2 FYNNEI. The CDR3 loop reads CASMSPSGGHPTGELFF. The DNA of the CDR3 is TGTGCCAGCATGAGCCCAAGCGGGGGGCACCCCACCGGGGAGCTGTTTTTT.

The chain combines TRBV25-1 with TRBJ2-5, with 9 bases matching TRBD1. The germline CDR1 and CDR2 sequences are MGHDK and SYGVNS. The CDR3 extends over 17 amino acids. V lost 3 bases and J lost 5; bases outside the gene matches: 13. The DNA for the CDR3 is TGTGCCAGCAGTGAGTTCATCACAACAGGGGGCGCGGAGACCCAGTACTTC. Translated, it gives CASSEFITTGGAETQYF.

V gene TRBV4-3 combines with J gene TRBJ1-2; no clear D. The V gene lost 4 bases and the J gene lost 5 bases, with 23 bases spanning the gap. Germline-derived CDR1 and CDR2 are LGHNA and YSLEER. This CDR3 spans 17 amino acids. CDR3 amino acids: CASSLHPLAAEPYGYTF. The CDR3 coding sequence is TGCGCCAGCAGCCTCCACCCCCTGGCAGCCGAACCTTATGGCTACACCTTC.

The gene calls are TRBV9 and TRBJ2-3; 8 nucleotides line up with TRBD2. Trimming at V came to 0 bases and at J to 4 bases, leaving 4 bases not matched to a gene. Germline CDR1 SGDLS, CDR2 YYNGEE. The CDR3 consists of 15 residues. CDR3 amino acids: CASSVGGGLADTQYF. CDR3 DNA: TGTGCCAGCAGCGTAGGCGGGGGGCTCGCAGATACGCAGTATTTT.

This rearrangement joins TRBV6-6 to TRBJ1-1; TRBD1 matches at 7 bases. From germline, CDR1 is MNHNY and CDR2 SVGAGI (reference sequence). With V trimmed by 2 bases and J by 0 bases, 3 bases remained unmatched. The length of the CDR3 is 15 residues. CDR3 nucleotide sequence: TGTGCCAGCAGTTACAAGGGACAGTTGAACACTGAAGCTTTCTTT. Its protein product is CASSYKGQLNTEAFF.

As DNA, the CDR3 is TGTGCCAGCAGTTCTCGGGGGGGGGAAAACATTCAGTACTTC. Protein product: CASSSRGGENIQYF. The gene calls are TRBV5-4 and TRBJ2-4; 8 bases map to TRBD2. Germline V gene lookup returns CDR1 SGHNT and CDR2 YYREEE (reference sequence). The CDR3 sequence is 14 residues long. Germline trimming cut 5 bases from V and 5 bases from J; bases unmatched to any gene: 6.

The chain uses TRBV27 and TRBJ2-3, with 7 nucleotides matching TRBD1. V gave up 6 bases and J gave up 3 bases; unmatched junction bases: 9. The CDR3 spans 15 residues. Germline CDR1 MNHEY, CDR2 SMNVEV (reference sequence). The CDR3 reads CASSRSGGSTDTQYF. The CDR3 DNA sequence: TGTGCCAGCAGCCGTTCAGGGGGTAGTACAGATACGCAGTATTTT.

This clone was seen a few times. The rearrangement uses TRBV27 and TRBJ1-2; D might be TRBD1 (5 bases). The V end lost 3 bases, the J end lost 6 bases, and 8 bases lay between the germline ends. CDR1 is MNHEY and CDR2 is SMNVEV in the germline V gene (reference sequence). This CDR3 contains 12 residues. The CDR3 loop reads CASSLGGNGYTF. The CDR3 DNA reads TGTGCCAGCAGTTTGGGGGGGAATGGCTACACCTTC.